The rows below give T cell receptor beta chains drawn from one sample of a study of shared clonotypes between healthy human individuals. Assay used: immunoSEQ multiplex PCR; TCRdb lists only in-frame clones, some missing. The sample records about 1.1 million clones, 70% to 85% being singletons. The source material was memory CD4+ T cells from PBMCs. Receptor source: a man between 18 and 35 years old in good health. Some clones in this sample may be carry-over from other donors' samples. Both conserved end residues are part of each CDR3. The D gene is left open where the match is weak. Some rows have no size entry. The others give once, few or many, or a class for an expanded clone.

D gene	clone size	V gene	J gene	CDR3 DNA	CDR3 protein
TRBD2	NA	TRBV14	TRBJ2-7	TGTGCCAGCAGCCGACTAGCGGGAAGACGAGATTCCTACGAGCAGTACTTC	CASSRLAGRRDSYEQYF
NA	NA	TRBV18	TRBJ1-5	TGTGCCAGCTCACCGGAGACAAATAGCAATCAGCCCCAGCATTTT	CASSPETNSNQPQHF
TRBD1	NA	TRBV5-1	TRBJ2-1	TGCGCCAGCAGCCCCATGCCGGGACAGGGGGGGAATGAGCAGTTCTTC	CASSPMPGQGGNEQFF
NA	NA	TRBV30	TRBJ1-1	TGTGCCTGGAGTCCCCTCGGCTTGGGTGGGTTAGGGAACACTGAAGCTCTCTTT	CAWSPLGLGGLGNTEALF
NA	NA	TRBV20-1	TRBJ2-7	TGCAGTGCTAGATCTCGCGGCGAGCAGTACTTC	CSARSRGEQYF
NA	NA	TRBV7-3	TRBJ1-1	TGTGCCAGCAGCTTAACTCGGGAGTCTGAAGCTTTCTTT	CASSLTRESEAFF
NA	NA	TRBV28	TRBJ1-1	TGTGCCAGCAGTTTATGGGAGGGGAACACTGAAGCTTTCTTT	CASSLWEGNTEAFF
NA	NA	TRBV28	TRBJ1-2	TGTGCCAGCAGTCCGGCAGGGAAAAATTCGAATGGCTACACCTTC	CASSPAGKNSNGYTF
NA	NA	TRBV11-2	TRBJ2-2	TGTGCCAGCAGCTTATTAACCGGAAAGGCCGGGGAGCTGTTTTTT	CASSLLTGKAGELFF
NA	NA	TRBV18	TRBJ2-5	TGTGCCAGCTCACCCAGGGGGGTTGGTCAAGAGACCCAGTACTTC	CASSPRGVGQETQYF
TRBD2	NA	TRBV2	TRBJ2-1	TGTGCCAGCAGCGGACTAGCGGGAGCCCCAATAGAGCAGTTCTTC	CASSGLAGAPIEQFF
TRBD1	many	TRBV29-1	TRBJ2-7	TGCAGCGTTGCGGACAGGGGAAAGTACGAGCAGTACTTC	CSVADRGKYEQYF
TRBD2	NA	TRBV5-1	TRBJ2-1	TGTGCCAGCAGCTTGGGACTAGCGGGACTCAATGAGCAGTTCTTC	CASSLGLAGLNEQFF
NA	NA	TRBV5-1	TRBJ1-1	TGCGCCAGCAGCTTGGCCCAAGGACAGATGAACACTGAAGCTTTCTTT	CASSLAQGQMNTEAFF
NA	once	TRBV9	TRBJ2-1	TGTGCCAGCAGCGTAGATGGTCTGCGGGGACATGAGCAGTTCTTC	CASSVDGLRGHEQFF
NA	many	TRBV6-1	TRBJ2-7	TGTGCCAGCATCCCCGGGACACGAACCTACGAGCAGTACTTC	CASIPGTRTYEQYF
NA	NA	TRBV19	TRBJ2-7	TGTGCCAGTCAACGACAGGGAGGGGACAGCGGGAGCTCCTACGAGCAGTACTTC	CASQRQGGDSGSSYEQYF
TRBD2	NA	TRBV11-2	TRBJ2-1	TGTGCCAGCAGTCTAGGGGAGGGCAATGAGCAGTTCTTC	CASSLGEGNEQFF
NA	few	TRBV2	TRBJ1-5	TGTGCCAGCAAGGTGGAGGTCCATCAGCCCCAGCATTTT	CASKVEVHQPQHF
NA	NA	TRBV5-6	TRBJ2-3	TGTGCCAGCAGCATGAAAGGGGCAGATACGCAGTATTTT	CASSMKGADTQYF
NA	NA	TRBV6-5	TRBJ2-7	TGTGCCAGCAGTCCCCGCACCAGGGGCTACGAGCAGTACTTC	CASSPRTRGYEQYF
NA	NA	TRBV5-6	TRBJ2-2	TGTGCCAGCAGCTTGACGGGACAGAACACCGGGGAGCTGTTTTTT	CASSLTGQNTGELFF
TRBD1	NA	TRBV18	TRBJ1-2	TGTGCCAGCTCGCCTACAGGGGGCCCGGGCTACACCTTC	CASSPTGGPGYTF
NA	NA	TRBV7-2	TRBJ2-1	TGTGCCAGCAGCTTAGCGCGTGCTGCTGTCGGCTCCTACAATGAGCAGTTCTTC	CASSLARAAVGSYNEQFF
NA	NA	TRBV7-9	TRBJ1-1	TGTGCCAGCAGCTTTTACGCGATCGGCACTGAAGCTTTCTTT	CASSFYAIGTEAFF
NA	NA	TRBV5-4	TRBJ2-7	TGTGCCAGCAGCCAAGGGGCGGGAACCCTCTCCTACGAGCAGTACTTC	CASSQGAGTLSYEQYF
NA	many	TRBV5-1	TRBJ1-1	TGCGCCAGCAGCCGTTTGGGGGGGAGGAACACTGAAGCTTTCTTT	CASSRLGGRNTEAFF